This TCR beta chain was sequenced during a study of CD8 T cells in ankylosing spondylitis (dated by TCRdb to 2016 to 2017). As for the study more broadly: The study set out to find disease-linked TCR variants by profiling T cell receptor beta repertoires in ankylosing spondylitis patients and healthy donors. Samples of peripheral blood were taken, and for ankylosing spondylitis patients, synovial fluid was collected as well. In total, the full study cohort was made up of some 110 healthy donors and 25 ankylosing spondylitis patients. Study-level results and caveats: Some TCR beta motif variants had previously been reported in synovial fluid and blood of reactive arthritis patients, which suggested common disease-initiation mechanisms. A CD8+ phenotype was shown by the disease-linked clones, which were found at relatively low frequencies in peripheral blood. A TCR beta motif of several highly homologous amino acid variants appeared characteristic of blood from ankylosing spondylitis patients. The disease-linked clones were reported as significantly enriched in matched synovial fluid samples from ankylosing spondylitis patients.

Instrument on record: Illumina HiSeq 2500. Quantitative 5'-RACE with molecular barcodes was used to prepare TCR beta libraries. The authors' pipeline ran thus. Disease-linked TCR variants were identified with a new computational method built on a probabilistic model of VDJ rearrangement. The raw public data were reprocessed by TCRdb itself: fastp quality trimming at Q25, MiXCR clonotype calling, in-frame beta chains only. When rows share a CDR3 protein, they turn into one entry using the most common DNA and genes. These V and J calls are TCRdb output, not the study's own analysis. Across this sample there are a few hundred thousand distinct CDR3 sequences, with 11% seen only once. The ten largest clones take up 9.1% of the sample. The table lists this clonotype with many counts. It has no known antigen specificity. No quality values exist for individual bases; no much larger clone is one base distant.

The CDR3 holds 13 amino acids from the cysteine to the phenylalanine. Only the CDR3 part of the read is kept: 39 bases, read in frame from the first base. The germline V gene specifies SGHTA as CDR1 and FQGNSA as CDR2. Between the V and J ends, shortened by 3 bases and 2 bases respectively, the junction contains 8 bases. The sequence joins TRBV7-2 to TRBJ2-7, with the D segment identity uncertain. Sequencing input: blood, either unsorted or a sorted T cell fraction (not recorded which). The TCR originated in a female donor with ankylosing spondylitis or in good health (not recorded which). The CDR3 region reads CASSLGTPYEQYF. The nucleotide sequence reads TGTGCCAGCAGCTTGGGAACACCCTACGAGCAGTACTTC.